This record looks at one TCR beta chain sequence and its context. The antigen is undetermined. Measured with immunoSEQ multiplex PCR; TCRdb has only the in-frame clones, and not every one. The table includes 15,000 to 25,000 clones, 77% detected once. This entry comes from a study of CD4 T cells in relation to SARS-CoV-2 and coronaviruses. Overall study context: PBMCs were cultured with antigen for over 8 days before TCR beta sequencing. Negative control cultures got HIV-1 Nef peptides or no peptide.

The length of the CDR3 is 14 residues. V lost 5 bases to trimming and J lost 5 bases, with 12 bases between them. Germline CDR1 MNHEY, CDR2 SVGAGI. Before the COVID-19 pandemic, during about 2011-2019, CD4+ T cells were taken from unexposed donors. After roughly 9 days of culture, CD4+ T cells were isolated. Cells permitting, SARS-CoV-2 S/N and four cold-coronavirus spikes were tested on unexposed-donor CD4+ T cells. The genes are TRBV6-5 and TRBJ1-4; D is unresolved. The TCR comes from a human donor in good health. Source material: CD4+ T cells from PBMCs, cultured in vitro. The CDR3 region is CASSQQPSNEKLFF. As DNA, the CDR3 is TGTGCCAGCAGTCAACAGCCATCAAATGAAAAACTGTTTTTT.